Following are 25 T cell receptor beta chains from one sample sequenced in a study of human T cells and chemical hapten exposure. Whole blood that had not been fractionated was the source of extracted total RNA. TCRdb redid the calling of the 5' RACE reads with MiXCR, one entry per CDR3 protein. In the table there are roughly 81,000 distinct CDR3 sequences, about 8.4% of which are singletons. The receptors shown here come from a male donor in good health.

This clonotype has a count of ten or more. The rearrangement joins TRBV10-3 to TRBJ2-7; D assignment may be TRBD1 or TRBD2 (6 bases each). V lost 4 bases, J lost 6 bases, and 16 bases lay in between. The CDR3 sequence is 14 residues long. The germline CDR1 and CDR2 sequences are ENHRY and SYGVKD. The CDR3 nucleotides are TGTGCCATCAGTGGGGGAGCGGAGGGGGGCGAGCAGTACTTC. This gives the protein CAISGGAEGGEQYF.

This clonotype showed up many times. The chain recombines TRBV6-5 with TRBJ2-7; D is unclear. The CDR3 contains 15 residues. Germline loops: CDR1 MNHEY, CDR2 SVGAGI. V was pared by 2 bases and J by 1 base, with 12 bases between. The DNA of the CDR3 is TGTGCCAGCAGTTACGTCCAGGATTCATCCTACGAGCAGTACTTC. Protein product: CASSYVQDSSYEQYF.

This clonotype has a handful of counts. The chain links TRBV5-1 to TRBJ2-3; 10 bases are shared with TRBD2. Trimming removed 6 bases from V and 5 bases from J; junction bases left unmatched: 9. The CDR3 sequence is 15 residues long. Germline CDR1 is SGHRS and CDR2 is YFSETQ. The DNA for the CDR3 is TGCGCCAGCACCCCTATAGCGGGGGGACGAGATACGCAGTATTTT. Translating gives CASTPIAGGRDTQYF.

The rearrangement uses TRBV19 and TRBJ1-5; D not certain. V gave up 9 bases and J gave up 1 base, with 13 bases separating them. Germline V gives CDR1 LNHDA, CDR2 SQIVND (reference sequence). The CDR3 is 14 residues long. The CDR3 region has the DNA TGTGCCAGCACCAGTGGAGAAAGCAATCAGCCCCAGCATTTT. This sequence encodes CASTSGESNQPQHF.

This clonotype came up many times. The V and J genes are TRBV18 and TRBJ1-1, with D possibly TRBD1 on 5 matching bases. Per germline, CDR1 KGHSH and CDR2 LQKENI. Trimming left V 0 bases short and J 10 bases short, with 12 bases between. CDR3 length equals 13 residues. The CDR3 DNA sequence: TGTGCCAGCTCACCACCGCAGGGAAGGGTAGCTTTCTTT. Its translation is CASSPPQGRVAFF. The whole variable domain, remainder taken from reference TRBV18 and TRBJ1-1, is NAGVMQNPRHLVRRRGQEARLRCSPMKGHSHVYWYRQLPEEGLKFMVYLQKENIIDESGMPKERFSAEFPKEGPSILRIQQVVRGDSAAYFCASSPPQGRVAFFGQGTRLTVV.

The chain uses TRBV7-9 and TRBJ2-1; D might be TRBD1 or TRBD2, each matching 6 bases. The CDR3 contains 17 residues. The germline V gene has CDR1 SEHNR and CDR2 FQNEAQ (reference sequence). Trimming removed 0 bases from V and 6 bases from J, with 18 bases in between. The DNA of the CDR3 is TGTGCCAGCAGCTTAGCGGAGGGGACATTCCTAGGCAATGAGCAGTTCTTC. Translating gives CASSLAEGTFLGNEQFF.

This clonotype was counted at least ten times. The chain recombines TRBV10-2 with TRBJ2-5; no clear D gene. V was trimmed by 8 bases and J by 4 bases, leaving 14 bases between them. This CDR3 spans 13 amino acids. The germline CDR1 and CDR2 sequences are WSHSY and SAAADI. CDR3 nucleotides: TGCGCCAGCCTCGACACGGATTCAGAGACCCAGTACTTC. Protein sequence: CASLDTDSETQYF.

The table lists this clonotype with a few counts. The chain couples TRBV7-9 to TRBJ2-7; 7 positions agree with TRBD1. CDR3 length: 14 residues. Trimming at V came to 4 bases and at J to 4 bases, leaving 7 bases not matched to a gene. The V gene's germline CDR1 is SEHNR and CDR2 FQNEAQ (reference sequence). The CDR3 DNA is TGTGCCAGCAGCTCGAGGGACAGCTGGTACGAGCAGTACTTC. Protein product: CASSSRDSWYEQYF.

This clonotype has ten or more counts. The chain joins TRBV6-5 to TRBJ2-5, with 7 bases fitting TRBD1. The germline CDR1 and CDR2 sequences are MNHEY and SVGAGI. V lost 0 bases, J lost 1 base, and 2 bases stayed unmatched. The CDR3 spans 15 residues. DNA of the CDR3: TGTGCCAGCAGTTACTCGGACAGGTTCCAAGAGACCCAGTACTTC. Residues: CASSYSDRFQETQYF.

This clonotype was observed at least ten times. This sequence joins TRBV5-4 and TRBJ1-5; 7 bases map to TRBD1. CDR3 size: 15 residues. The V and J ends lost 0 bases and 0 bases, in that order; junction bases with no gene match: 0. Looked up from germline, CDR1 is SGHNT and CDR2 is YYREEE (reference sequence). The CDR3 protein is CASSLDRGSNQPQHF. The CDR3 region has the DNA TGTGCCAGCAGCTTGGACAGGGGTAGCAATCAGCCCCAGCATTTT.

This clonotype came up many times. The chain recombines TRBV7-6 with TRBJ2-1; 7 nucleotides agree with TRBD2. This CDR3 has 20 residues. Germline loops: CDR1 SGHVS, CDR2 FNYEAQ. Trimming took 2 bases from V and 4 from J; bases not matched to a gene: 20. The CDR3 DNA is TGTGCCAGCAGCTTAAATTGGTCGCGGGAGAGGGGTTCTGGGTACAATGAGCAGTTCTTC. Protein sequence: CASSLNWSRERGSGYNEQFF. The full variable domain, rest sourced from reference TRBV7-6 and TRBJ2-1, is GAGVSQSPRYKVTKRGQDVALRCDPISGHVSLYWYRQALGQGPEFLTYFNYEAQQDKSGLPNDRFSAERPEGSISTLTIQRTEQRDSAMYRCASSLNWSRERGSGYNEQFFGPGTRLTVL.

Notes on this clonotype: The junction and the germline gene differ at one end; a read error may be behind it. V is TRBV6-5 and J is TRBJ1-2; tentatively, D is TRBD1 (6 bases). CDR1 MNHEY and CDR2 SVGAGI come from the germline V gene. The CDR3 loop spans 14 amino acids. CDR3 sequence reads: CASSYQTGNYGDTF. The CDR3 coding sequence is TGTGCCAGCAGTTACCAGACAGGTAACTATGGCGACACCTTC.

The rearrangement joins TRBV20-1 to TRBJ1-1, with a weak D call TRBD1 (6 bases). The germline gives CDR1 DFQATT, CDR2 SNEGSKA (reference sequence). The CDR3 length is 13 residues. Trimming shortened V by 3 bases and J by 1 base, and 9 bases separated the two germline ends. The CDR3 here is CSARKTGNTEAFF. The CDR3 DNA is TGCAGTGCTAGGAAGACAGGGAACACTGAAGCTTTCTTT.

Only a few counts were recorded for this clonotype. This chain joins TRBV12-3 or TRBV12-4 and TRBJ2-3; D gene uncertain. CDR3 length: 12 residues. V gave up 5 bases and J gave up 4 bases, with 7 bases separating them. The CDR3 nucleotides read TGTGCCAGCAGTCCCAATCCAGATACGCAGTATTTT. As protein: CASSPNPDTQYF.

This clonotype was recorded many times. V gene TRBV6-1 combines with J gene TRBJ2-7, with D perhaps matching TRBD1 (6 bases). The CDR3 has 16 amino acids. The ends were cut back, 3 bases at V and 6 bases at J, with 21 bases in the middle. Germline V gene sequence: CDR1 MNHNS, CDR2 SASEGT. The DNA for the CDR3 is TGTGCCAGCAGTGAGCACCCCACAGGGTTTATGATCGAGCAGTACTTC. It is translated as CASSEHPTGFMIEQYF.

In this sample, this clonotype turned up a few times. This chain links TRBV20-1 with TRBJ1-5; the D gene is possibly TRBD1 (6 bases). Trimming cost V 0 bases and J 11 bases, with 17 bases left between them. Germline V CDR1 and CDR2: DFQATT, SNEGSKA (reference sequence). This CDR3 has 14 amino acids. The CDR3 bases are TGCAGTGCTAGAGAAGCACAGGGAATCCTGACCCAGCATTTT. Amino acids: CSAREAQGILTQHF.

This clonotype has a handful of counts. The chain links TRBV6-5 to TRBJ2-7; TRBD2 agrees at 7 bases. V was pared by 0 bases and J by 7 bases, with 9 bases of the junction left unmatched. CDR1 is MNHEY, CDR2 SVGAGI, per germline. This CDR3 has 15 amino acids. The CDR3: CASSYSAGVDGEQYF. CDR3 sequence (DNA): TGTGCCAGCAGTTACTCGGCGGGAGTTGATGGGGAGCAGTACTTC.

This clonotype appeared many times. The chain is built from TRBV7-6 and TRBJ1-1, with 7 bases aligning to TRBD1. The CDR3 covers 14 residues. The ends lost 2 bases at V and 5 bases at J; junction bases unmatched: 5. CDR1 and CDR2 from the germline V gene are SGHVS and FNYEAQ. The CDR3 loop is CASSLSPGGTEAFF. The CDR3 bases are TGTGCCAGCAGCTTATCCCCAGGGGGGACTGAAGCTTTCTTT.

This clonotype came up a few times. The chain recombines TRBV5-6 with TRBJ1-2; tentatively, D is TRBD1 (6 bases). Trimming left V 4 bases short and J 6 bases short, with 16 bases between. The CDR3 runs to 14 residues. CDR1 SGHDT and CDR2 YYEEEE come from the germline V gene. The CDR3 is CASSPWPGDDGYTF. In DNA, the CDR3 is TGTGCCAGCAGCCCCTGGCCAGGGGATGATGGCTACACCTTC.

This clonotype was observed a few times. The J gene is TRBJ2-7, the V gene TRBV20-1, with 14 bases matching TRBD2. The J segment lost 10 bases and the V segment lost 6 bases, leaving 5 bases of the junction unmatched. CDR1 is DFQATT and CDR2 is SNEGSKA in the germline V gene (reference sequence). The CDR3 is 12 amino acids. As DNA, the CDR3 is TGCAGTGCGCCGGGACTAGCGGGGGCCCAGTACTTC. It is translated as CSAPGLAGAQYF.

In its sample, this clonotype was seen a few times. This sequence joins TRBV4-1 and TRBJ2-5; D is unresolved. The CDR3 has 15 residues. V was pared by 2 bases and J by 2 bases, with 12 bases between. Looked up from germline, CDR1 is MGHRA and CDR2 is YSYEKL. CDR3 amino acids: CASSQSLADQETQYF. CDR3 bases: TGCGCCAGCAGCCAAAGTCTGGCAGATCAAGAGACCCAGTACTTC.

This clonotype has ten or more counts. V gene TRBV7-9 combines with J gene TRBJ2-7, with D possibly TRBD1 on 6 matching bases. CDR1 is SEHNR, CDR2 FQNEAQ, per germline (reference sequence). This CDR3 comprises 16 residues. V gave up 4 bases and J gave up 1 base, with 17 bases separating them. The CDR3 DNA reads TGTGCCAGCAGCTCAAGGACCGGACAGTTATCCTACGAGCAGTACTTC. Translating gives CASSSRTGQLSYEQYF. Based on the CDR3 plus reference TRBV7-9 and TRBJ2-7, the full variable domain is DTGVSQNPRHKITKRGQNVTFRCDPISEHNRLYWYRQTLGQGPEFLTYFQNEAQLEKSRLLSDRFSAERPKGSFSTLEIQRTEQGDSAMYLCASSSRTGQLSYEQYFGPGTRLTVT.

The CDR3 sequence is CASSQDDGWDQPQHF. CDR3 in DNA: TGCGCCAGCAGCCAAGATGATGGTTGGGATCAGCCCCAGCATTTT. The genes are TRBV4-1 and TRBJ1-5; D is ambiguous. Trimming took off 0 bases at V and 5 bases at J, with 11 bases between the two ends. This CDR3 spans 15 amino acids. Per the germline V gene, CDR1 is MGHRA and CDR2 is YSYEKL.

Ten or more counts support this clonotype. The CDR3 region has the DNA TGTGCCAGCAGTGGCCTCGATACGCAGTATTTT. Translating it yields CASSGLDTQYF. V gene TRBV25-1 combines with J gene TRBJ2-3; D gene uncertain. Per germline, CDR1 MGHDK and CDR2 SYGVNS. Trimming took off 4 bases at V and 6 bases at J, with 5 bases between the two ends. The CDR3 has 11 amino acids.

This clonotype was seen many times. The chain uses TRBV5-1 and TRBJ2-5, with D perhaps matching TRBD2 (5 bases). Germline CDR1 SGHRS, CDR2 YFSETQ. The CDR3 totals 14 residues. Trimming removed 0 bases from V and 1 base from J, with 7 bases in between. The CDR3 sequence: CASSLGSGQETQYF. CDR3 nucleotides: TGCGCCAGCAGCTTGGGAAGCGGCCAAGAGACCCAGTACTTC.